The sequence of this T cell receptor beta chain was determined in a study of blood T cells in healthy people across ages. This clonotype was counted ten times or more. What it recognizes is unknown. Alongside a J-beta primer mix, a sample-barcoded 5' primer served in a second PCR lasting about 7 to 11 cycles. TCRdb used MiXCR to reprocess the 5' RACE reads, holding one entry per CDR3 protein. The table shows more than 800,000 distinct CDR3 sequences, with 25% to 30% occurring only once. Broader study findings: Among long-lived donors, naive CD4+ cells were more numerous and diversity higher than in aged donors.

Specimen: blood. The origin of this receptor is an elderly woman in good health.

The CDR3 sequence is CASSQEPGQGGNTQYF. CDR3 DNA sequence: TGCGCCAGCAGCCAAGAACCGGGACAGGGAGGGAATACGCAGTATTTT. V is TRBV4-3 and J is TRBJ2-3; 9 positions match TRBD1. CDR1 LGHNA and CDR2 YSLEER come from the germline V gene. CDR3 length: 16 amino acids. V lost 0 bases and J lost 7; bases outside the gene matches: 8.